The rows below give T cell receptor beta chains drawn from one sample of a study of cytotoxic CD8 clonotypes in ibrutinib-treated CLL. The repertoire was sequenced with immunoSEQ multiplex PCR; TCRdb's copy has only in-frame clones and lacks some. In the table there are 30,000 to 40,000 clones, approximately 70% of which are singletons. The sequencing used PBMCs, collected before ibrutinib treatment. Every receptor here comes from a human donor with chronic lymphocytic leukemia. Both conserved end residues are part of each CDR3. A D gene is named only where the DNA matches it firmly. The size entry is marked missing in some rows and otherwise reads once, few, many or a size class.

clone_size: NA
d_call: TRBD1
j_call: TRBJ1-1
v_call: TRBV7-8
cdr3_aa: CASSLMILGQGSEMNTEAFF
cdr3_nt: TGTGCCAGCAGCTTAATGATTCTGGGACAGGGTTCGGAGATGAACACTGAAGCTTTCTTT

clone_size: NA
d_call: NA
j_call: TRBJ1-4
v_call: TRBV18
cdr3_aa: CASSPGRGEKLFF
cdr3_nt: TGTGCCAGCTCTCCAGGCAGGGGCGAAAAACTGTTTTTT

clone_size: NA
d_call: TRBD1
j_call: TRBJ2-1
v_call: TRBV30
cdr3_aa: CAWSPGGAYNEQFF
cdr3_nt: TGTGCCTGGAGTCCAGGGGGCGCCTACAATGAGCAGTTCTTC

clone_size: NA
d_call: TRBD1
j_call: TRBJ2-2
v_call: TRBV27
cdr3_aa: CASSFRGQNTGELFF
cdr3_nt: TGTGCCAGCAGTTTCAGGGGGCAAAACACCGGGGAGCTGTTTTTT

clone_size: NA
d_call: NA
j_call: TRBJ2-7
v_call: TRBV6-1
cdr3_aa: CASSGHRASYEQYF
cdr3_nt: TGTGCCAGCAGTGGGCACAGGGCTTCCTACGAGCAGTACTTC

clone_size: few
d_call: TRBD2
j_call: TRBJ2-1
v_call: TRBV6-5
cdr3_aa: CASKNIAGFYNEQFF
cdr3_nt: TGTGCCAGCAAGAACATAGCGGGGTTCTACAATGAGCAGTTCTTC

clone_size: NA
d_call: NA
j_call: TRBJ1-5
v_call: TRBV30
cdr3_aa: CAWGNREIQPQHF
cdr3_nt: TGTGCCTGGGGAAACAGGGAAATCCAGCCCCAGCATTTT

clone_size: NA
d_call: TRBD1
j_call: TRBJ2-7
v_call: TRBV11-2
cdr3_aa: CASSFALTGPLYEQYF
cdr3_nt: TGTGCCAGCAGCTTTGCCCTGACAGGGCCCCTCTACGAGCAGTACTTC

clone_size: NA
d_call: NA
j_call: TRBJ2-7
v_call: TRBV5-8
cdr3_aa: CASSPTLGPYEQYF
cdr3_nt: TGTGCCAGCAGCCCCACATTGGGGCCCTACGAGCAGTACTTC

clone_size: NA
d_call: NA
j_call: TRBJ1-1
v_call: TRBV4-1
cdr3_aa: CASSQTSTGNTEAFF
cdr3_nt: TGCGCCAGCAGCCAAACCTCGACAGGGAACACTGAAGCTTTCTTT

clone_size: NA
d_call: NA
j_call: TRBJ2-2
v_call: TRBV15
cdr3_aa: CATSLTRGSVGELFF
cdr3_nt: TGTGCCACCAGCTTGACCAGGGGATCCGTCGGGGAGCTGTTTTTT

clone_size: NA
d_call: NA
j_call: TRBJ2-4
v_call: TRBV2
cdr3_aa: CASIIQGEMAKNIQYF
cdr3_nt: TGTGCCAGCATCATACAGGGTGAGATGGCCAAAAACATTCAGTACTTC

clone_size: NA
d_call: NA
j_call: TRBJ1-1
v_call: TRBV7-8
cdr3_aa: CASSPRFGGETEAFF
cdr3_nt: TGTGCCAGCAGCCCTAGGTTTGGGGGTGAGACTGAAGCTTTCTTT

clone_size: NA
d_call: NA
j_call: TRBJ2-2
v_call: TRBV7-8
cdr3_aa: CASSRTGTIGGELFF
cdr3_nt: TGTGCCAGCAGCCGCACCGGGACCATCGGCGGGGAGCTGTTTTTT

clone_size: NA
d_call: NA
j_call: TRBJ1-3
v_call: TRBV7-2
cdr3_aa: CASSPDFFSGNTIYF
cdr3_nt: TGTGCCAGCAGCCCCGATTTTTTCTCTGGAAACACCATATATTTT

clone_size: NA
d_call: NA
j_call: TRBJ2-3
v_call: TRBV21-1
cdr3_aa: CASSNADTQYF
cdr3_nt: TGTGCCAGCAGCAATGCAGATACGCAGTATTTT

clone_size: NA
d_call: NA
j_call: TRBJ2-7
v_call: TRBV4-1
cdr3_aa: CASSHLALGGYYEQYF
cdr3_nt: TGCGCCAGCAGCCATCTAGCCTTGGGGGGATACTACGAGCAGTACTTC

clone_size: NA
d_call: NA
j_call: TRBJ1-2
v_call: TRBV13
cdr3_aa: CASSLGPQLTGGYTF
cdr3_nt: TGTGCCAGCAGCTTAGGCCCTCAGCTCACGGGGGGCTACACCTTC

clone_size: NA
d_call: NA
j_call: TRBJ2-7
v_call: TRBV7-6
cdr3_aa: CASSLLMTVGEQYF
cdr3_nt: TGTGCCAGCAGCTTACTCATGACGGTTGGGGAGCAGTACTTC

clone_size: NA
d_call: NA
j_call: TRBJ1-4
v_call: TRBV5-5
cdr3_aa: CASSLGQERVNEKLFF
cdr3_nt: TGTGCCAGCAGCTTGGGACAGGAGAGGGTTAATGAAAAACTGTTTTTT

clone_size: NA
d_call: TRBD1
j_call: TRBJ2-6
v_call: TRBV27
cdr3_aa: CASSSSTGGPSGANVLTF
cdr3_nt: TGTGCCAGCAGTTCATCGACAGGGGGCCCCTCTGGGGCCAACGTCCTGACTTTC